The 8 T cell receptor beta chains below were found in one sample sequenced in a study of radiotherapy plus CTLA-4 blockade in lung cancer. Sequenced by immunoSEQ multiplex PCR; TCRdb stores in-frame clones only, minus some. This repertoire shows under 110,000 clones, over 75% found once; its top ten account for 2.4%. This specimen consisted of peripheral blood, obtained from a patient treated with radiotherapy plus ipilimumab. Receptors were obtained from a human donor with non-small cell lung cancer that progressed on radiotherapy plus ipilimumab. Some clones in this sample may be carry-over from other donors' samples.

The rearrangement links TRBV27 to TRBJ2-2; unclear D gene. The CDR3 loop spans 14 amino acids. V gave up 5 bases and J gave up 4 bases, with 11 bases separating them. Germline V gene data show CDR1 as MNHEY and CDR2 as SMNVEV (reference sequence). CDR3 sequence reads: CASSQRVLTGELFF. The CDR3 DNA reads as TGTGCCAGCAGTCAAAGGGTACTCACCGGGGAGCTGTTTTTT.

V gene TRBV29-1 combines with J gene TRBJ1-4, with D unclear. From germline, CDR1 is SQVTM and CDR2 ANQGSEA. This CDR3 spans 14 amino acids. V was pared by 3 bases and J by 2 bases, with 10 bases between. The CDR3 reads CSVDLGSTNEKLFF. In nucleotides, the CDR3 is TGCAGCGTTGATCTAGGAAGCACTAATGAAAAACTGTTTTTT.

The chain carries TRBV27 and TRBJ2-3; D uncertain. CDR1 and CDR2 from the germline V gene are MNHEY and SMNVEV (reference sequence). Deletions cut 3 bases from V and 2 bases from J, with 24 bases between. The CDR3 loop spans 19 amino acids. This CDR3 is CASSFNWLIGLGITDTQYF. DNA for the CDR3: TGTGCCAGCAGTTTTAATTGGTTGATCGGCCTAGGCATCACAGATACGCAGTATTTT.

The chain combines TRBV5-1 with TRBJ2-3, with a tentative D call TRBD2 (5 bases). With 5 bases removed from V and 1 base from J, the gap between germline ends came to 8 bases. The CDR3 covers 13 residues. CDR1 and CDR2 from the germline V gene are SGHRS and YFSETQ. DNA for the CDR3: TGCGCCAGCAGGGACTCCCGCACAGATACGCAGTATTTT. Translated: CASRDSRTDTQYF.

The V and J genes are TRBV5-1 and TRBJ2-1; D uncertain. V was pared by 0 bases and J by 1 base, with 8 bases between. Germline assignment: CDR1 SGHRS and CDR2 YFSETQ. The CDR3 runs 15 residues. The DNA of the CDR3 is TGCGCCAGCAGCTTGGAAGGAACGTCCTACAATGAGCAGTTCTTC. This translates into CASSLEGTSYNEQFF.

This clone was counted a single time. This chain connects TRBV5-6 to TRBJ2-5; the match to TRBD1 covers 9 bases. This CDR3 is 13 amino acids long. Germline values: CDR1 SGHDT, CDR2 YYEEEE. The V and J ends lost 4 bases and 4 bases, in that order; junction bases with no gene match: 2. The CDR3 protein is CASSRTGVETQYF. CDR3 nucleotide sequence: TGTGCCAGCAGCCGGACAGGGGTAGAGACCCAGTACTTC.

The chain carries TRBV29-1 and TRBJ1-5, with a weak D call TRBD1 (5 bases). This CDR3 has 13 residues. Germline V lookup: CDR1 SQVTM, CDR2 ANQGSEA. Trimming took 6 bases from V and 0 from J, leaving 9 bases between them. The CDR3 DNA reads TGCAGCGTCAGGACAAGTAGCAATCAGCCCCAGCATTTT. The encoded protein is CSVRTSSNQPQHF.

This chain uses TRBV12-5 with TRBJ2-2, with 9 bases aligning to TRBD1. The CDR3 consists of 17 residues. Trimming cost V 4 bases and J 3 bases; bases outside gene matches: 9. Germline assignment: CDR1 LGHNT and CDR2 FRNRAP. The DNA of the CDR3 is TGTGCTAGTGGTTCGACAGCGGGACAGGGTTACACCGGGGAGCTGTTTTTT. Protein sequence: CASGSTAGQGYTGELFF.